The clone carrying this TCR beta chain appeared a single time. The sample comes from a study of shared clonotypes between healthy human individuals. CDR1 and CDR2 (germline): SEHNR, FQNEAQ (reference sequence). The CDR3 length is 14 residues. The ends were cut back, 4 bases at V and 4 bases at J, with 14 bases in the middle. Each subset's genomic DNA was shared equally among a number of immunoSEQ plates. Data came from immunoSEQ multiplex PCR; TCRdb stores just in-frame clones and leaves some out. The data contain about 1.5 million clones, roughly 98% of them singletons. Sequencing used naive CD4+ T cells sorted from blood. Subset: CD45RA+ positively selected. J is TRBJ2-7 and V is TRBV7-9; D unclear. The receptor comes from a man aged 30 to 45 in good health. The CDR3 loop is CASSSTRSWYEQYF. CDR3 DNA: TGTGCCAGCAGCTCCACAAGATCTTGGTACGAGCAGTACTTC.